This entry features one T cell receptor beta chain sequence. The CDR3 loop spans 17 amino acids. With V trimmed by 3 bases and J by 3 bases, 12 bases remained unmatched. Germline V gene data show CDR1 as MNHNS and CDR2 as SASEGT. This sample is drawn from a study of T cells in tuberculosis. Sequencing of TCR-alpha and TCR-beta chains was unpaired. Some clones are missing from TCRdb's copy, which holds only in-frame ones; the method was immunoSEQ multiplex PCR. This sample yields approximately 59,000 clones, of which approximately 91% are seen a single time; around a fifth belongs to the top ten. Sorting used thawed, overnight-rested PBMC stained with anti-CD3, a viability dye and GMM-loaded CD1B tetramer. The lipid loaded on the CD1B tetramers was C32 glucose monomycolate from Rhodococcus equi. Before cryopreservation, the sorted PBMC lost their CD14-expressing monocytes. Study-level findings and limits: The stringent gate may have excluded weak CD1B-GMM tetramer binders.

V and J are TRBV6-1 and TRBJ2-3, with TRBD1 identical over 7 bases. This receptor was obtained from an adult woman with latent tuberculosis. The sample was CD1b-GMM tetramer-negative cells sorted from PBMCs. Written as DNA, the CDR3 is TGTGCCAGCAGTGATTCGGACGGACAGGTGGGGACAGATACGCAGTATTTT. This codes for CASSDSDGQVGTDTQYF.